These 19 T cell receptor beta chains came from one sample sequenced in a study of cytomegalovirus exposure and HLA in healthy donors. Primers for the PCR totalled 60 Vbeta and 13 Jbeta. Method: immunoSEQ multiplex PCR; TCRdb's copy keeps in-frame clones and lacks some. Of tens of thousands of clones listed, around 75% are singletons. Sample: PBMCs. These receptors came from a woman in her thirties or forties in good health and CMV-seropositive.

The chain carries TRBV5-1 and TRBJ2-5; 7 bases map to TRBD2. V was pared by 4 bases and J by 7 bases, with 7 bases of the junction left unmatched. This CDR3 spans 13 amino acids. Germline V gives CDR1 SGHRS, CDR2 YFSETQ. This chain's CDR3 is CASSPGLEGTQYF. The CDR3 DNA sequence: TGCGCCAGCAGCCCTGGACTAGAAGGGACCCAGTACTTC.

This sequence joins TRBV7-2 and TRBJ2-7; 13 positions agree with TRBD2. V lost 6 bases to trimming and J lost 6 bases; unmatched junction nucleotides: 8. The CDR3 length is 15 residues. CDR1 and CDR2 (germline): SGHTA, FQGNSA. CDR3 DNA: TGTGCCAGCAGTTCTGGGGGACTAGCGGGAAGCGAGCAGTACTTC. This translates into CASSSGGLAGSEQYF.

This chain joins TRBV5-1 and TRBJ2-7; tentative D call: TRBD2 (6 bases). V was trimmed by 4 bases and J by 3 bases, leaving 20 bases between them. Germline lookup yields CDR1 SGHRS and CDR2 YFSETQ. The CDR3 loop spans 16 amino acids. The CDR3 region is CASSHRPGGVDYEQYF. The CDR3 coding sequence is TGCGCCAGCAGCCACCGACCCGGCGGGGTGGACTACGAGCAGTACTTC.

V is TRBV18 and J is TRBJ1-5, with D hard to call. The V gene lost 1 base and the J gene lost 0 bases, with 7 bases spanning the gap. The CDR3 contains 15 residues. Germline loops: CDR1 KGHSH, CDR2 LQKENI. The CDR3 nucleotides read TGTGCCAGCTCACCACGCCAGAATAGCAATCAGCCCCAGCATTTT. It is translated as CASSPRQNSNQPQHF.

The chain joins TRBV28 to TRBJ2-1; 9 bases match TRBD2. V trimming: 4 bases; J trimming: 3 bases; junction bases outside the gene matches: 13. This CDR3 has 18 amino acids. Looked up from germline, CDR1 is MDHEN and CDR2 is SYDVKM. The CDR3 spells CASSSTFAGGTVYNEQFF. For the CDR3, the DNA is TGTGCCAGCAGTTCCACCTTCGCGGGAGGGACCGTCTACAATGAGCAGTTCTTC.

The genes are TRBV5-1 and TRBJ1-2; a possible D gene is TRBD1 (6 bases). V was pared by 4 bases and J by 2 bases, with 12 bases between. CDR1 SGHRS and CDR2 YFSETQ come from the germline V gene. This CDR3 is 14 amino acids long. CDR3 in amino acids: CASSPNTGNYGYTF. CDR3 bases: TGCGCCAGCAGCCCTAATACAGGGAACTATGGCTACACCTTC. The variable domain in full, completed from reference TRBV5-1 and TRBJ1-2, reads KAGVTQTPRYLIKTRGQQVTLSCSPISGHRSVSWYQQTPGQGLQFLFEYFSETQRNKGNFPGRFSGRQFSNSRSEMNVSTLELGDSALYLCASSPNTGNYGYTFGSGTRLTVV.

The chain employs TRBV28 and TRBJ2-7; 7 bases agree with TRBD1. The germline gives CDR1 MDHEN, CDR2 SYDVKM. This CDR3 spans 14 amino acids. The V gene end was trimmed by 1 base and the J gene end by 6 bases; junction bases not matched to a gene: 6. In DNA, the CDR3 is TGTGCCAGCAGTTTATTTCAGGGGGAAGCCGAGCAGTACTTC. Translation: CASSLFQGEAEQYF.

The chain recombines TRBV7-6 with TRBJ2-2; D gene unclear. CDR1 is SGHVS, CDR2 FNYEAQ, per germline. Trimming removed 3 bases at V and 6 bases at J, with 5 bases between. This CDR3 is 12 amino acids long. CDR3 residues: CASSLSSGELFF. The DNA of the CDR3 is TGTGCCAGCAGCTTGTCGTCCGGGGAGCTGTTTTTT.

The CDR3 bases are TGTGCCAGCAGTAGTGGGACACACTACGAGCAGTACTTC. Its protein is CASSSGTHYEQYF. The rearrangement links TRBV27 to TRBJ2-7; tentatively, D is TRBD1 (6 bases). With 5 bases removed from V and 3 bases from J, the gap between germline ends came to 11 bases. Germline CDR1 reads MNHEY; CDR2 reads SMNVEV (reference sequence). The CDR3 loop spans 13 amino acids.

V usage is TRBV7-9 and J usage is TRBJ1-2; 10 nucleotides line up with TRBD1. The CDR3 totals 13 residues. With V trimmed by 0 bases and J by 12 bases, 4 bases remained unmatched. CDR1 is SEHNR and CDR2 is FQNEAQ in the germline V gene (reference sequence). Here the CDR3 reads CASSLATGGEHTF. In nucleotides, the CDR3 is TGTGCCAGCAGCTTAGCGACAGGGGGCGAGCACACCTTC.

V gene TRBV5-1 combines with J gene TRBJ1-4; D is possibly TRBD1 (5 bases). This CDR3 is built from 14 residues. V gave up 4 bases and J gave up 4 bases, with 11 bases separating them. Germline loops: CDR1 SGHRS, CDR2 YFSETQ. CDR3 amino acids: CASSPRGFNEKLFF. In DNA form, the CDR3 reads TGCGCCAGCAGCCCACGGGGGTTTAATGAAAAACTGTTTTTT.

The DNA for the CDR3 is TGTGCCAGCAGTGGGACATCCAACTATGGCTACACCTTC. Amino acid sequence: CASSGTSNYGYTF. The chain links TRBV9 to TRBJ1-2; D is perhaps TRBD1 (6 bases). CDR3 length equals 13 residues. From germline, CDR1 is SGDLS and CDR2 YYNGEE. Trimming took 5 bases from V and 2 from J, leaving 10 bases between them.

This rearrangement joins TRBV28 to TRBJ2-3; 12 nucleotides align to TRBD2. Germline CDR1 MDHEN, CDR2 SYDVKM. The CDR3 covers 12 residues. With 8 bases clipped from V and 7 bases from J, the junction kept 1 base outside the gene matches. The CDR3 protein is CASLAGGNTQYF. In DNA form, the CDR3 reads TGTGCCAGCCTAGCGGGAGGGAATACGCAGTATTTT.

CDR3 region: CASSDNRGGNQPQHF. In nucleotides, the CDR3 is TGTGCCAGCAGTGATAACAGGGGGGGAAATCAGCCCCAGCATTTT. This chain connects TRBV25-1 to TRBJ1-5; 8 bases are a match to TRBD1. The junction had 5 bases not matched to a gene; V was cut back by 3 bases and J by 4 bases. This CDR3 region has 15 residues. Germline CDR1 MGHDK, CDR2 SYGVNS.

This CDR3 is CASSPAGTDYEQYF. DNA for the CDR3: TGTGCCAGCTCACCCGCTGGGACAGACTACGAGCAGTACTTC. The chain carries TRBV18 and TRBJ2-7; 7 nucleotides align to TRBD1. The CDR3 is 14 residues long. Unmatched junction bases numbered 5, after V lost 3 bases and J lost 3 bases. Germline CDR1 KGHSH, CDR2 LQKENI.

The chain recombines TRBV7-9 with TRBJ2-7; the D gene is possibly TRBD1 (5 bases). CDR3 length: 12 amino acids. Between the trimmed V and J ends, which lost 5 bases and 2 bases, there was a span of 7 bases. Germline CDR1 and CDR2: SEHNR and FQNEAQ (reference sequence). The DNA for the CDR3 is TGTGCCAGCAGCCGGACAACCTACGAGCAGTACTTC. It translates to CASSRTTYEQYF.

CDR3 bases: TGTGCCAGCAGCCTACGGACAGGGGCTAACTATGGCTACACCTTC. This translates into CASSLRTGANYGYTF. The gene calls are TRBV7-2 and TRBJ1-2, with 9 bases fitting TRBD1. The CDR3 spans 15 residues. Trimming took 5 bases from V and 0 from J; bases not matched to a gene: 4. CDR1 and CDR2 from the germline V gene are SGHTA and FQGNSA.

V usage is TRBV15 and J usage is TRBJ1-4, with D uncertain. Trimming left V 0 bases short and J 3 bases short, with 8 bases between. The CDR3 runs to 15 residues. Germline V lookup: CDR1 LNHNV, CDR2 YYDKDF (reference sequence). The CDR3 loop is CATSREQTSNEKLFF. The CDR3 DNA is TGTGCCACCAGCAGAGAGCAGACATCTAATGAAAAACTGTTTTTT.

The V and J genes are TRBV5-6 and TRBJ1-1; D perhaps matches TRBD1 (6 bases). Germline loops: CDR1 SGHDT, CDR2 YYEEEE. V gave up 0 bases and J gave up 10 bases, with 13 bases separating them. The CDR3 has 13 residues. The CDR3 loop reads CASSLERTVRAFF. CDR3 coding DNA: TGTGCCAGCAGCTTGGAGAGGACAGTCCGAGCTTTCTTT. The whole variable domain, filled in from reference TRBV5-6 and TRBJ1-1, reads DAGVTQSPTHLIKTRGQQVTLRCSPKSGHDTVSWYQQALGQGPQFIFQYYEEEERQRGNFPDRFSGHQFPNYSSELNVNALLLGDSALYLCASSLERTVRAFFGQGTRLTVV.